These 22 T cell receptor beta chains originate from one sample sequenced in a study of Ad26.COV2.S vaccination and SARS-CoV-2 variants. Treatment here: about 20 received Ad26.COV2.S at low or high dose, single or two shots; 5 received placebo; per-sample allocation not given. Collection of samples fell on day 63 after the first vaccine or placebo injection. TCRdb keeps only in-frame clones here, not all; method: immunoSEQ multiplex PCR. The sample has about half a million clones, roughly nine tenths seen once; the top ten hold 1.7%. The starting material was peripheral blood, obtained in a trial of Ad26.COV2.S vaccine versus placebo. All receptors derive from a person between 18 and 59 years old who received the Ad26.COV2.S COVID-19 vaccine or a placebo.

The chain uses TRBV28 and TRBJ2-1, with a tentative D call TRBD1 (5 bases). CDR3 length: 16 residues. V was pared by 5 bases and J by 0 bases, with 14 bases between. CDR1 is MDHEN, CDR2 SYDVKM, per germline. For the CDR3, the DNA is TGTGCCAGCAGTCAGCAGGGTCCTAGCTCCTACAATGAGCAGTTCTTC. This codes for CASSQQGPSSYNEQFF.

The rearrangement joins TRBV9 to TRBJ2-2; no clear D. CDR1 and CDR2 from the germline V gene are SGDLS and YYNGEE. V was shortened by 6 bases and J by 1 base, with 4 bases between the two germline ends. This CDR3 has 12 amino acids. The CDR3 loop is CASKGNTGELFF. The CDR3, as DNA: TGTGCCAGCAAAGGGAACACCGGGGAGCTGTTTTTT.

The chain couples TRBV11-1 to TRBJ2-7, with a weak D call TRBD2 (5 bases). This CDR3 has 12 amino acids. Trimming pared 4 bases from V and 3 bases from J, leaving 7 bases between. Germline V gives CDR1 SGHAT, CDR2 FQDESV (reference sequence). The CDR3: CASSSGDYEQYF. CDR3 in DNA: TGTGCCAGCAGCTCCGGGGACTACGAGCAGTACTTC.

The CDR3 DNA reads as TGTGCCAGCAGCATGCGGACAGGGGCTGACACTGAAGCTTTCTTT. It codes for CASSMRTGADTEAFF. This chain connects TRBV5-4 to TRBJ1-1, with 9 bases lining up with TRBD1. This CDR3 is built from 15 residues. The V segment lost 4 bases and the J segment 3 bases; nucleotides outside the gene matches: 7. Per germline, CDR1 SGHNT and CDR2 YYREEE (reference sequence).

The V and J genes are TRBV28 and TRBJ2-2; possibly TRBD1 for D (6 bases). The CDR3 is 16 residues long. V lost 6 bases and J lost 5, with 19 bases in between. The germline gives CDR1 MDHEN, CDR2 SYDVKM. The CDR3 loop reads CASRLVEGVGTGELFF. CDR3 DNA: TGTGCCAGCAGACTAGTTGAGGGGGTCGGGACCGGGGAGCTGTTTTTT.

J is TRBJ1-2 and V is TRBV3-1 (or the pseudogene TRBV3-2); D perhaps matches TRBD1 (5 bases). V was pared by 0 bases and J by 6 bases, with 11 bases between. The germline V gene encodes CDR1 LGHDT and CDR2 YNNKEL (reference sequence). The CDR3 runs to 14 residues. CDR3 sequence: CASSQDGRVHGYTF. DNA of the CDR3: TGTGCCAGCAGCCAAGACGGCAGGGTTCATGGCTACACCTTC.

The genes are TRBV28 and TRBJ1-1; weak D call: TRBD1 (6 bases). CDR1 MDHEN and CDR2 SYDVKM come from the germline V gene. The CDR3 covers 15 residues. V was cut by 7 bases and J by 1 base, with 16 bases left in between. The CDR3 here is CASTFSPQGNTEAFF. The CDR3 nucleotides read TGTGCCAGCACATTTTCACCACAGGGGAACACTGAAGCTTTCTTT.

CDR3 in amino acids: CASSLSGQSYEQYF. The CDR3 DNA follows: TGTGCCAGCAGTTTAAGCGGTCAAAGCTACGAGCAGTACTTC. The chain joins TRBV27 to TRBJ2-7; D is possibly TRBD2 (5 bases). Germline V gives CDR1 MNHEY, CDR2 SMNVEV (reference sequence). V lost 2 bases and J lost 3, with 11 bases in between. The CDR3 runs to 14 residues.

V and J are TRBV28 and TRBJ2-2; 9 bases map to TRBD1. The CDR3 is 16 residues long. The J segment lost 4 bases and the V segment lost 0 bases, leaving 3 bases of the junction unmatched. CDR1 and CDR2 (germline): MDHEN, SYDVKM. The CDR3 protein is CASSLWGTGTTGELFF. CDR3 nucleotides: TGTGCCAGCAGTTTATGGGGGACAGGGACCACCGGGGAGCTGTTTTTT.

J is TRBJ1-3 and V is TRBV3-1 (or the pseudogene TRBV3-2); no definite D call. Trimming took off 4 bases at V and 0 bases at J, with 13 bases between the two ends. Germline CDR1 LGHDT, CDR2 YNNKEL (reference sequence). The CDR3 contains 16 residues. The CDR3 DNA sequence: TGTGCCAGCAGCCGAATTGGCGTCGGCTCTGGAAACACCATATATTTT. Translation gives CASSRIGVGSGNTIYF.

The J gene is TRBJ2-1, the V gene TRBV7-3; TRBD2 aligns across 10 bases. J was trimmed by 7 bases and V by 5 bases; bases with no gene match: 11. Germline V gives CDR1 SGHTA, CDR2 FQGTGA. The CDR3 has 16 residues. In DNA form, the CDR3 reads TGTGCCAGCAGCCCCCGGGGAGCGGGGGGGCGGAATGAGCAGTTCTTC. It encodes CASSPRGAGGRNEQFF.

The V call is TRBV18, the J call TRBJ2-5; a weak D match, TRBD1 (5 bases). V lost 5 bases and J 5 bases, leaving 12 bases between the germline ends. CDR3 length equals 13 residues. Germline values: CDR1 KGHSH, CDR2 LQKENI. Written as DNA, the CDR3 is TGTGCCAGCTCATCAGGGTTGGGGGAGACCCAGTACTTC. Encoded protein: CASSSGLGETQYF.

Here the CDR3 reads CAWSVGAGNTIYF. CDR3 nucleotide sequence: TGTGCCTGGAGTGTAGGGGCTGGAAACACCATATATTTT. The V and J genes are TRBV30 and TRBJ1-3; D may be TRBD1 (5 bases). CDR1 GTSNPN and CDR2 SVGIG come from the germline V gene (reference sequence). This CDR3 comprises 13 residues. Trimming took 0 bases from V and 2 from J, leaving 5 bases between them.

Details on this clone: At the DNA level, this CDR3 is encoded by other sequences in the same sample as well. The chain couples TRBV12-3 or TRBV12-4 to TRBJ1-2; TRBD1 matches at 7 bases. The junction had 0 bases not matched to a gene; V was cut back by 3 bases and J by 2 bases. The CDR3 is 13 residues long. This chain's CDR3 is CASSLTGNYGYTF. The CDR3 DNA is TGTGCCAGCAGTTTGACAGGGAACTATGGCTACACCTTC.

Note on this clone: Other DNA sequences of this sample code for an identical CDR3. The CDR3 DNA follows: TGTGCCAGCAGTGAGAACACTGAAGCTTTCTTT. Translated, it gives CASSENTEAFF. The rearrangement joins TRBV12-3 or TRBV12-4 to TRBJ1-1; D not certain. The CDR3 loop spans 11 amino acids. Trimming pared 5 bases from V and 1 base from J, leaving 2 bases between.

The chain links TRBV6-6 to TRBJ1-2; D remains ambiguous. Germline-derived CDR1 and CDR2 are MNHNY and SVGAGI (reference sequence). The CDR3 extends over 12 amino acids. V dropped 7 bases and J dropped 5 bases, with 11 bases sitting between them. The CDR3 DNA reads as TGTGCCAGCACTCGGGGAGGGTATGGCTACACCTTC. Amino acid sequence: CASTRGGYGYTF.

This sequence joins TRBV7-2 and TRBJ1-2; 10 bases match TRBD1. Germline CDR1 and CDR2: SGHTA and FQGNSA. The CDR3 contains 15 residues. The junction had 7 bases not matched to a gene; V was cut back by 5 bases and J by 4 bases. The CDR3 coding sequence is TGTGCCAGCAGCCCCGGGACAGGGGTGGTCTATGGCTACACCTTC. Translation: CASSPGTGVVYGYTF. The full variable domain, its missing parts supplied by reference TRBV7-2 and TRBJ1-2, is GAGVSQSPSNKVTEKGKDVELRCDPISGHTALYWYRQSLGQGLEFLIYFQGNSAPDKSGLPSDRFSAERTGGSVSTLTIQRTQQEDSAVYLCASSPGTGVVYGYTFGSGTRLTVV.

This clone was seen a handful of times. The rearrangement links TRBV5-4 to TRBJ1-2; a possible D gene is TRBD1 (5 bases). The germline V gene encodes CDR1 SGHNT and CDR2 YYREEE (reference sequence). V dropped 6 bases and J dropped 7 bases, with 19 bases sitting between them. This CDR3 has 14 amino acids. The CDR3 DNA sequence: TGTGCCAGCACCGGGGCTGCGGACCCCCTTGGCTACACCTTC. Translated, it gives CASTGAADPLGYTF.

J is TRBJ2-6 and V is TRBV19; 7 positions match TRBD1. J was trimmed by 0 bases and V by 8 bases; bases with no gene match: 4. This CDR3 has 15 residues. Germline lookup yields CDR1 LNHDA and CDR2 SQIVND (reference sequence). The CDR3 DNA reads TGTGCCAGTCAAAACAGGGGCTCTGGGGCCAACGTCCTGACTTTC. This gives the protein CASQNRGSGANVLTF.

J is TRBJ2-2 and V is TRBV3-1 (or the pseudogene TRBV3-2), with 8 positions matching TRBD1. CDR3 length equals 15 residues. J gave up 1 base and V 3 bases, and 1 base lay outside the gene matches. Germline V gene lookup returns CDR1 LGHDT and CDR2 YNNKEL (reference sequence). The CDR3: CASSHGTGNTGELFF. In DNA form, the CDR3 reads TGTGCCAGCAGCCATGGGACAGGGAACACCGGGGAGCTGTTTTTT.

This chain uses TRBV7-9 with TRBJ2-7; 9 nucleotides match TRBD1. The V segment lost 10 bases and the J segment 3 bases; nucleotides outside the gene matches: 13. CDR1 is SEHNR and CDR2 is FQNEAQ in the germline V gene (reference sequence). This CDR3 region has 15 residues. In DNA, the CDR3 is TGTGCCACCCGGAGGCCGGGACAGGGATACTACGAGCAGTACTTC. The encoded protein is CATRRPGQGYYEQYF.

This chain joins TRBV11-2 and TRBJ2-3, with D perhaps TRBD1 (6 bases). The CDR3 runs to 14 residues. V lost 1 base and J lost 2, with 7 bases in between. Germline V gene lookup returns CDR1 SGHAT and CDR2 FQNNGV. The CDR3 loop reads CASSLGQATDTQYF. The CDR3 DNA sequence: TGTGCCAGCAGCTTAGGACAGGCCACAGATACGCAGTATTTT.